This T cell receptor (beta chain) was documented in a study of PD-L1 blockade in urothelial cancer. Study as a whole: Counts from blood samples showed a median of about 140,000 T cells.

V was cut by 9 bases and J by 4 bases, with 15 bases left in between. The germline V gene encodes CDR1 LNHNV and CDR2 YYDKDF (reference sequence). The CDR3 has 13 residues. TCRdb's table, derived via immunoSEQ multiplex PCR, lists solely in-frame clones and lacks some. The sample contains 90,000 to 120,000 clones, about 91% of which appear only once. Samples were collected from each patient before treatment and during treatment. Each patient gave between 1 and 8 of them in total. This clone occurred a few times. The sample was PBMCs, taken around atezolizumab (anti-PD-L1) treatment. The chain employs TRBV15 and TRBJ1-1, with a possible D match to TRBD1 (5 bases). The receptor was isolated from a woman of 80 years or more with urothelial cancer. CDR3 DNA: TGTGCCACTGGAGGTCGGGGGATCACTGAAGCTTTCTTT. It yields the protein CATGGRGITEAFF.